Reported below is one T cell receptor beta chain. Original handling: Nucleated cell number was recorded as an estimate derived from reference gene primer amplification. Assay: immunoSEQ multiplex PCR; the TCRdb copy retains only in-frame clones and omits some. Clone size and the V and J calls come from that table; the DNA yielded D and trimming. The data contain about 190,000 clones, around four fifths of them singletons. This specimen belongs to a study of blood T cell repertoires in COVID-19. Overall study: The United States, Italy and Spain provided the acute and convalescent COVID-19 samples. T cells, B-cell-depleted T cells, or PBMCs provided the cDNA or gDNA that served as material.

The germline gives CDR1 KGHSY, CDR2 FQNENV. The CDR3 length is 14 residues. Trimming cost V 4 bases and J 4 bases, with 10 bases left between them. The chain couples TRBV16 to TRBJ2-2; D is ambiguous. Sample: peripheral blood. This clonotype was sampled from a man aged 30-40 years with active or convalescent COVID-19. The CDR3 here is CASSLVSGTGELFF. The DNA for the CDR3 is TGTGCCAGCAGCCTCGTTAGTGGCACCGGGGAGCTGTTTTTT. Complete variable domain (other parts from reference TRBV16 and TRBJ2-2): GEEVAQTPKHLVRGEGQKAKLYCAPIKGHSYVFWYQQVLKNEFKFLISFQNENVFDETGMPKERFSAKCLPNSPCSLEIQATKLEDSAVYFCASSLVSGTGELFFGEGSRLTVL.